Listed below are T cell receptor beta chains from one sample, sequenced in a study of cytomegalovirus exposure and HLA in healthy donors. Profiling relied on immunoSEQ multiplex PCR, and the TCRdb table lists in-frame clones only, not all of them. Here the sample spans some 130,000 clones, roughly four fifths being singletons. The material sequenced was PBMCs. Receptor source: a female donor in good health and CMV-seropositive. CDR3s include the opening cysteine and the closing phenylalanine or tryptophan. The order of the fields is CDR3 length, J gene, V gene, CDR3 protein.

len: 16
j_gene: NA
v_gene: TRBV13
CDR3aa: CASSRRLAGDPYEQYF

len: 13
j_gene: TRBJ2-7
v_gene: TRBV6-5
CDR3aa: CASNPGGFYEQYF

len: 14
j_gene: TRBJ2-5
v_gene: TRBV7-3
CDR3aa: CASSQTGTEETQYF

len: 16
j_gene: TRBJ1-2
v_gene: TRBV5-1
CDR3aa: CASSLTTGATNYGYTF

len: 16
j_gene: TRBJ1-5
v_gene: TRBV6-6
CDR3aa: CASSYGQGVGNQPQHF

len: 14
j_gene: TRBJ2-5
v_gene: TRBV7-8
CDR3aa: CASSLVPGEETQYF

len: 17
j_gene: TRBJ2-5
v_gene: TRBV5-4
CDR3aa: CASSSPGLAGGRETQYF

len: 14
j_gene: TRBJ2-7
v_gene: TRBV11-1
CDR3aa: CASSLSGGAYEQYF

len: 13
j_gene: TRBJ1-5
v_gene: TRBV6-1
CDR3aa: CASRRQGNQPQHF

len: 14
j_gene: TRBJ2-3
v_gene: TRBV5-5
CDR3aa: CASSLQASTDTQYF

len: 13
j_gene: TRBJ2-7
v_gene: TRBV5-5
CDR3aa: CASSLGDAGGQYF

len: 17
j_gene: TRBJ2-1
v_gene: TRBV10-3
CDR3aa: CAISESTGQGLYNEQFF

len: 14
j_gene: TRBJ2-5
v_gene: TRBV10-3
CDR3aa: CAISNRDTQETQYF

len: 15
j_gene: TRBJ1-2
v_gene: TRBV28
CDR3aa: CASSFSGGKFYGYTF

len: 16
j_gene: TRBJ1-4
v_gene: TRBV19
CDR3aa: CASSIAREPPNEKLFF

len: 13
j_gene: TRBJ2-2
v_gene: TRBV21-1
CDR3aa: CASRPKGAGELFF

len: 16
j_gene: TRBJ1-4
v_gene: TRBV9
CDR3aa: CASSVGIGVINEKLFF

len: 11
j_gene: TRBJ2-7
v_gene: TRBV6-5
CDR3aa: CASSYRGEQYF

len: 16
j_gene: TRBJ2-1
v_gene: TRBV12-2
CDR3aa: CASRGRTSGVYNEQFF

len: 11
j_gene: TRBJ1-2
v_gene: TRBV30
CDR3aa: CAWSPGYGYTF

len: 14
j_gene: TRBJ1-1
v_gene: TRBV5-1
CDR3aa: CASSLARANTEAFF

len: 13
j_gene: TRBJ1-4
v_gene: TRBV18
CDR3aa: CASSRSGEEKLFF

len: 15
j_gene: TRBJ2-7
v_gene: TRBV29-1
CDR3aa: CSVEDDTGATYEQYF

len: 14
j_gene: TRBJ2-3
v_gene: TRBV9
CDR3aa: CASSAALGADTQYF

len: 14
j_gene: TRBJ1-1
v_gene: TRBV7-3
CDR3aa: CASSLSPGATEAFF

len: 15
j_gene: TRBJ2-2
v_gene: TRBV25-1
CDR3aa: CASQETGWMAGELFF

len: 13
j_gene: TRBJ1-1
v_gene: TRBV10-1
CDR3aa: CASRSKKNTEAFF

len: 15
j_gene: TRBJ1-1
v_gene: TRBV5-1
CDR3aa: CASSLSRLPNTEAFF

len: 12
j_gene: TRBJ2-5
v_gene: TRBV19
CDR3aa: CASSMGGETQYF

len: 13
j_gene: TRBJ1-5
v_gene: TRBV6-5
CDR3aa: CASRETHNQPQHF

len: 16
j_gene: TRBJ2-1
v_gene: TRBV25-1
CDR3aa: CASSGALTRSYNEQFF

len: 14
j_gene: TRBJ1-4
v_gene: TRBV19
CDR3aa: CASSIFGGNEKLFF

len: 12
j_gene: TRBJ2-3
v_gene: TRBV7-2
CDR3aa: CASSLSSDTQYF